The 27 T cell receptor beta chains given below trace back to one sample, sequenced in a study of T cell changes during pregnancy in multiple sclerosis. The method was immunoSEQ multiplex PCR; TCRdb's version includes in-frame clones alone and lacks a portion of them. Of 50,000 to 55,000 clones in the sample, nearly 95% are singletons; the top ten hold roughly 0.47%. The sample in question was CD4+ T cells from peripheral blood mononuclear cells, obtained in the third trimester of pregnancy. These receptor sequences come from a female donor with multiple sclerosis, enrolled in a pregnancy study.

The rearrangement joins TRBV11-2 to TRBJ1-1, with a weak D call TRBD1 (5 bases). CDR3 length equals 13 residues. V was clipped by 3 bases and J by 2 bases, with 7 bases between them. Per germline, CDR1 SGHAT and CDR2 FQNNGV. CDR3 in amino acids: CASSFTGNTEAFF. The DNA of the CDR3 is TGTGCCAGCAGCTTCACAGGTAACACTGAAGCTTTCTTT.

The rearrangement joins TRBV5-6 to TRBJ1-1; possibly TRBD1 for D (6 bases). The CDR3 consists of 15 residues. Germline lookup yields CDR1 SGHDT and CDR2 YYEEEE. Trimming shortened V by 3 bases and J by 1 base, and 13 bases separated the two germline ends. CDR3 sequence reads: CASSWGGSRNTEAFF. DNA of the CDR3: TGTGCCAGCAGCTGGGGGGGCAGCAGGAACACTGAAGCTTTCTTT.

J is TRBJ1-2 and V is TRBV6-5; a weak D match, TRBD1 (6 bases). The CDR3 runs to 13 residues. V lost 4 bases and J lost 0, with 6 bases in between. Germline lookup yields CDR1 MNHEY and CDR2 SVGAGI. The CDR3 is CASSWDTNYGYTF. The CDR3 nucleotides are TGTGCCAGCAGTTGGGACACTAACTATGGCTACACCTTC.

This chain links TRBV29-1 with TRBJ1-2; a weak D match, TRBD1 (6 bases). Trimming cost V 6 bases and J 1 base, with 21 bases left between them. Germline values: CDR1 SQVTM, CDR2 ANQGSEA. This CDR3 is 16 amino acids long. CDR3 in amino acids: CSVAQGNPSINYGYTF. CDR3 sequence (DNA): TGCAGCGTGGCACAGGGCAACCCCTCTATTAACTATGGCTACACCTTC.

The genes are TRBV6-1 and TRBJ1-2; 9 bases line up with TRBD1. V lost 4 bases, J lost 7 bases, and 1 base stayed unmatched. Germline-derived CDR1 and CDR2 are MNHNS and SASEGT. The CDR3 extends over 12 amino acids. CDR3 DNA sequence: TGTGCCAGCAGTGGGACAGGGGTTGGCTACACCTTC. It codes for CASSGTGVGYTF.

The chain couples TRBV9 to TRBJ1-2; 7 nucleotides match TRBD1. The CDR3 is 17 residues long. CDR1 is SGDLS, CDR2 YYNGEE, per germline. Trimming removed 0 bases from V and 7 bases from J; junction bases left unmatched: 15. The CDR3 bases are TGTGCCAGCAGCGTAGGTTATGGTGGAGGGGGCGCGGTTGGCTACACCTTC. Translation gives CASSVGYGGGGAVGYTF.

The chain joins TRBV29-1 to TRBJ2-1; TRBD2 is a possible D gene (6 bases). The CDR3 spans 12 residues. CDR1 and CDR2 from the germline V gene are SQVTM and ANQGSEA. V was clipped by 7 bases and J by 4 bases, with 11 bases between them. The CDR3 bases are TGCAGCGGCGTAGCGGATTACAATGAGCAGTTCTTC. Its protein product is CSGVADYNEQFF.

This chain uses TRBV7-9 with TRBJ2-3, with D unclear. The V and J ends lost 1 base and 2 bases respectively, with 10 bases between them. The germline CDR1 and CDR2 sequences are SEHNR and FQNEAQ (reference sequence). The CDR3 runs to 15 residues. As DNA, the CDR3 is TGTGCCAGCAGCTTAGTTCCACGAGTCACAGATACGCAGTATTTT. This translates into CASSLVPRVTDTQYF.

This sequence joins TRBV10-3 and TRBJ1-1; possibly TRBD1 for D (6 bases). V shed 3 bases and J shed 4 bases, with 18 bases lying between them. The CDR3 is made up of 16 amino acids. The germline CDR1 and CDR2 sequences are ENHRY and SYGVKD. Here the CDR3 DNA reads TGTGCCATCAGTGATCCGGGGGGCCAACGGACCACTGAAGCTTTCTTT. Protein sequence: CAISDPGGQRTTEAFF.

The chain recombines TRBV7-3 with TRBJ2-3, with D possibly matching TRBD2 (5 bases). CDR1 is SGHTA, CDR2 FQGTGA, per germline. Between the trimmed V and J ends, which lost 2 bases and 1 base, there was a span of 10 bases. This CDR3 spans 15 amino acids. CDR3 sequence (DNA): TGTGCCAGCAGCTTACAAGGGAGTGGCACAGATACGCAGTATTTT. It is translated as CASSLQGSGTDTQYF.

The chain couples TRBV9 to TRBJ2-3, with 14 bases that match TRBD2. The germline CDR1 and CDR2 sequences are SGDLS and YYNGEE. The CDR3 is made up of 18 amino acids. The V and J ends lost 0 bases and 1 base, in that order; junction bases with no gene match: 4. CDR3 in DNA: TGTGCCAGCAGCGTAGGACTAGCGGGGGGGCACGGCACAGATACGCAGTATTTT. It translates to CASSVGLAGGHGTDTQYF.

The gene calls are TRBV5-5 and TRBJ1-1, with 7 bases matching TRBD1. CDR3 length: 12 amino acids. The J segment lost 5 bases and the V segment lost 5 bases, leaving 3 bases of the junction unmatched. In germline, CDR1 is SGHKS, CDR2 YYEKEE (reference sequence). As DNA, the CDR3 is TGTGCCAGCAGGCCAGGGGGGACTGAAGCTTTCTTT. Translating gives CASRPGGTEAFF.

This rearrangement joins TRBV2 to TRBJ1-6; 8 nucleotides match TRBD1. Germline values: CDR1 SNHLY, CDR2 FYNNEI. The CDR3 length is 15 residues. The J segment lost 7 bases and the V segment lost 4 bases, leaving 6 bases of the junction unmatched. CDR3 DNA: TGTGCCAGCAGTGCGACGGGACAGGCCAATTCACCCCTCCACTTT. Its protein is CASSATGQANSPLHF. Complete variable domain (other parts from reference TRBV2 and TRBJ1-6): EPEVTQTPSHQVTQMGQEVILRCVPISNHLYFYWYRQILGQKVEFLVSFYNNEISEKSEIFDDQFSVERPDGSNFTLKIRSTKLEDSAMYFCASSATGQANSPLHFGNGTRLTVT.

V gene TRBV5-6 combines with J gene TRBJ2-5, with 8 nucleotides matching TRBD1. The CDR3 runs to 16 residues. Germline CDR1 SGHDT, CDR2 YYEEEE. The ends lost 4 bases at V and 2 bases at J; junction bases unmatched: 10. CDR3 in amino acids: CASSPYQGAQQETQYF. The CDR3 DNA follows: TGTGCCAGCAGCCCCTATCAGGGGGCGCAGCAAGAGACCCAGTACTTC.

The chain employs TRBV19 and TRBJ2-1; TRBD1 matches 8 bases. V was pared by 5 bases and J by 4 bases, with 10 bases of the junction left unmatched. Germline V gene sequence: CDR1 LNHDA, CDR2 SQIVND (reference sequence). CDR3 length: 16 amino acids. DNA of the CDR3: TGTGCCAGTAGTCCAGGGGGCCGAACTTTGTACAATGAGCAGTTCTTC. This encodes CASSPGGRTLYNEQFF.

This rearrangement joins TRBV9 to TRBJ2-5, with D uncertain. Germline V gene sequence: CDR1 SGDLS, CDR2 YYNGEE. The ends were cut back, 0 bases at V and 1 base at J, with 7 bases in the middle. The length of the CDR3 is 14 residues. As DNA, the CDR3 is TGTGCCAGCAGCGTAGGTCACATCCAAGAGACCCAGTACTTC. Translating it yields CASSVGHIQETQYF.

The rearrangement uses TRBV4-2 and TRBJ1-1; D possibly corresponds to TRBD1 (6 bases). CDR1 LGHNA and CDR2 YNFKEQ come from the germline V gene. The CDR3 covers 15 residues. Trimming stripped 0 bases from V and 8 bases from J, with 16 bases between. The CDR3 DNA follows: TGTGCCAGCAGCCAAGAATTACGGGGGGGGCGCGAAGCTTTCTTT. Its translation is CASSQELRGGREAFF.

Remarks on this clone: One end of the junction does not line up with germline, which may come from a read error. The chain links TRBV5-6 to TRBJ1-2, with 7 bases identical to TRBD1. CDR1 is SGHDT, CDR2 YYEEEE, per germline. The CDR3 loop spans 12 amino acids. The CDR3 sequence: CASSSFEGAGVF. The CDR3 DNA reads TGTGCCAGCAGCTCCTTCGAGGGGGCCGGGGTCTTC. The full variable domain, completed using reference TRBV5-6 and TRBJ1-2, is DAGVTQSPTHLIKTRGQQVTLRCSPKSGHDTVSWYQQALGQGPQFIFQYYEEEERQRGNFPDRFSGHQFPNYSSELNVNALLLGDSALYLCASSSFEGAGVFGSGTRLTVV.

The rearrangement links TRBV9 to TRBJ2-2; maybe TRBD2 (7 bases). V lost 0 bases and J lost 5, with 11 bases in between. The germline gives CDR1 SGDLS, CDR2 YYNGEE. This CDR3 comprises 15 residues. The CDR3 bases are TGTGCCAGCAGCGTAGAGGGGGGGGTGACCGGGGAGCTGTTTTTT. Amino acid sequence: CASSVEGGVTGELFF. The whole variable domain, filled in from reference TRBV9 and TRBJ2-2, reads DSGVTQTPKHLITATGQRVTLRCSPRSGDLSVYWYQQSLDQGLQFLIQYYNGEERAKGNILERFSAQQFPDLHSELNLSSLELGDSALYFCASSVEGGVTGELFFGEGSRLTVL.

In this sample, this clone turned up once. This sequence joins TRBV18 and TRBJ1-1; D possibly corresponds to TRBD1 (5 bases). Germline V CDR1 and CDR2: KGHSH, LQKENI. This CDR3 is 16 amino acids long. V was shortened by 0 bases and J by 2 bases, with 13 bases between the two germline ends. The CDR3 DNA is TGTGCCAGCTCACCACCGCATCAGGGCACTAACACTGAAGCTTTCTTT. Translated: CASSPPHQGTNTEAFF.

The chain couples TRBV7-9 to TRBJ1-2; no firm D call. The ends were cut back, 6 bases at V and 6 bases at J, with 8 bases in the middle. CDR1 and CDR2 from the germline V gene are SEHNR and FQNEAQ (reference sequence). The CDR3 extends over 11 amino acids. DNA for the CDR3: TGTGCCAGCAGGGGAGAAGATGGCTACACCTTC. This translates into CASRGEDGYTF.

The chain employs TRBV7-2 and TRBJ1-2; D not resolved. This CDR3 has 14 residues. V lost 1 base, J lost 2 bases, and 8 bases lay in between. The germline gives CDR1 SGHTA, CDR2 FQGNSA. CDR3 in amino acids: CASSLVAGNYGYTF. The CDR3 DNA sequence: TGTGCCAGCAGCTTAGTTGCCGGGAACTATGGCTACACCTTC.

This clone showed up just a few times. The chain combines TRBV2 with TRBJ1-5; 10 positions agree with TRBD1. The CDR3 extends over 15 amino acids. The ends lost 6 bases at V and 4 bases at J; junction bases unmatched: 6. The germline V gene encodes CDR1 SNHLY and CDR2 FYNNEI. CDR3 sequence (DNA): TGTGCCAGCAGCTCAGACAGGGGGCATAATCAGCCCCAGCATTTT. Its protein product is CASSSDRGHNQPQHF.

The rearrangement joins TRBV7-3 to TRBJ1-1, with 7 bases lining up with TRBD1. The J segment lost 1 base and the V segment lost 5 bases, leaving 7 bases of the junction unmatched. This CDR3 contains 15 residues. Germline V lookup: CDR1 SGHTA, CDR2 FQGTGA. The CDR3 here is CASSLVGTANTEAFF. DNA for the CDR3: TGTGCCAGCAGCCTGGTGGGGACAGCGAACACTGAAGCTTTCTTT.

This chain links TRBV7-9 with TRBJ2-7; perhaps TRBD2 as D (5 bases). The CDR3 covers 12 residues. Per germline, CDR1 SEHNR and CDR2 FQNEAQ (reference sequence). V lost 5 bases and J lost 5, with 10 bases in between. This CDR3 is CASSPLGDEQYF. CDR3 DNA sequence: TGTGCCAGCAGCCCCCTCGGGGACGAGCAGTACTTC.

The count of this clone is one. The chain recombines TRBV18 with TRBJ1-4; TRBD1 aligns across 9 bases. Germline-derived CDR1 and CDR2 are KGHSH and LQKENI. V lost 2 bases, J lost 3 bases, and 1 base stayed unmatched. This CDR3 is built from 15 residues. CDR3 in amino acids: CASSPGTGPNEKLFF. In DNA, the CDR3 is TGTGCCAGCTCACCAGGGACAGGGCCTAATGAAAAACTGTTTTTT. The complete variable domain, with remaining parts taken from reference TRBV18 and TRBJ1-4, reads NAGVMQNPRHLVRRRGQEARLRCSPMKGHSHVYWYRQLPEEGLKFMVYLQKENIIDESGMPKERFSAEFPKEGPSILRIQQVVRGDSAAYFCASSPGTGPNEKLFFGSGTQLSVL.

The rearrangement uses TRBV28 and TRBJ1-2, with a weak D call TRBD1 (6 bases). Looked up from germline, CDR1 is MDHEN and CDR2 is SYDVKM. Trimming took off 3 bases at V and 10 bases at J, with 12 bases between the two ends. The CDR3 consists of 12 residues. The CDR3 sequence: CASSFRWTAYTF. CDR3 in DNA: TGTGCCAGCAGTTTCCGCTGGACAGCCTACACCTTC.